This T cell receptor (beta chain) was sequenced during a study of cytomegalovirus exposure and HLA in healthy donors. General study findings and limits: A later analysis linked a missense DCLRE1C variant to TCR beta V- and J-gene trimming. Being indistinguishable, some V segments were excluded, TRBV6-2 and TRBV6-3 among them. Rare TCR sequences dominated, though some public TCRs recurred in many donors. Some TCR beta chains (roughly 160 of them) were listed as cytomegalovirus-associated.

The V end was cut by 6 bases, the J end by 4 bases, with 11 bases between. Germline lookup yields CDR1 MNHEY and CDR2 SVGAGI. CDR3 size: 13 residues. 60 Vbeta and 13 Jbeta primers were used in PCR. This table comes from immunoSEQ multiplex PCR, and its TCRdb copy is limited to in-frame clones, with some not included. The sample records 150,000 to 200,000 clones, 81% being singletons. Concerning this clone: Its antigen is still unknown.

This receptor was obtained from a young woman in good health and CMV-seropositive. Material for sequencing was PBMCs. The chain uses TRBV6-5 and TRBJ2-3; D remains ambiguous. The CDR3 DNA reads as TGTGCCAGCAGGCCCTCAGGTCCAGATACGCAGTATTTT. It translates to CASRPSGPDTQYF.